This T cell receptor (beta chain) originates from a study of beta chain features in type 1 diabetes. Study conclusions and caveats: Comparison showed that naive, central memory and Treg TCRB repertoires appeared more similar among patients than among healthy donors.

The entirety of the isolated RNA underwent reverse transcription, so expressed TCRB transcripts were sequenced. Assay: immunoSEQ multiplex PCR; the TCRdb copy retains only in-frame clones and omits some. The table records a few hundred thousand clones, about 15% of them present only once. About this clone: The antigen is unknown.

This clonotype was sampled from a woman under 30 in good health. The sequenced sample consisted of naive CD4+ T cells from blood.

CDR3 DNA sequence: TGTGCCAGCAGTAGGACAGGGCCTGGGGCCAACGTCCTGACTTTC. Translated, it gives CASSRTGPGANVLTF. The rearrangement joins TRBV28 to TRBJ2-6; 8 positions match TRBD1. There are 15 residues in the CDR3. The V segment lost 5 bases and the J segment 2 bases; nucleotides outside the gene matches: 2. CDR1 is MDHEN and CDR2 is SYDVKM in the germline V gene.